What follows are 7 T cell receptor beta chains derived from one specimen sequenced in a study of cytomegalovirus exposure and HLA in healthy donors. Vbeta (60) and Jbeta (13) primers were used in the PCR. Clones were read by immunoSEQ multiplex PCR, and TCRdb kept only the in-frame ones, dropping some. Of 150,000 to 200,000 clones detected, about 80% appear once; the ten largest clones hold around 1%. Specimen: PBMCs. All receptors derive from a woman between 50 and 59 years old in good health and CMV-seropositive.

This clone was counted once. The V and J genes are TRBV15 and TRBJ2-5; D might be TRBD2 (5 bases). Germline V gene sequence: CDR1 LNHNV, CDR2 YYDKDF (reference sequence). This CDR3 contains 16 residues. Deletions cut 0 bases from V and 5 bases from J, with 16 bases between. The CDR3 loop reads CATSREGSRVGETQYF. CDR3 in DNA: TGTGCCACCAGCAGAGAGGGTTCGAGGGTCGGGGAGACCCAGTACTTC.

V is TRBV2 and J is TRBJ2-5; TRBD1 agrees at 12 bases. The V and J ends lost 3 bases and 4 bases, in that order; junction bases with no gene match: 3. Germline CDR1 and CDR2: SNHLY and FYNNEI. This CDR3 contains 15 residues. DNA for the CDR3: TGTGCCAGCAGTGATGGGACAGGGGGCTTAGAGACCCAGTACTTC. Amino acids: CASSDGTGGLETQYF.

Remarks on this clone: At one end, the junction sequence differs from germline, possibly due to a read error. V usage is TRBV7-7 and J usage is TRBJ1-4; a weak D match, TRBD1 (5 bases). CDR3 size: 15 residues. Germline CDR1 SSHAT, CDR2 FNYEAQ (reference sequence). The CDR3, as DNA: TGTGCTAGCAGCCCCTCAGGGAATGGTGATGAAAAACTGTTTTTT. Its protein is CASSPSGNGDEKLFF. The variable domain in full, completed from reference TRBV7-7 and TRBJ1-4, reads GAGVSQSPRYKVTKRGQDVTLRCDPISSHATLYWYQQALGQGPEFLTYFNYEAQPDKSGLPSDRFSAERPEGSISTLTIQRTEQRDSAMYRCASSPSGNGDEKLFFGSGTQLSVL.

The J gene is TRBJ2-7, the V gene TRBV19; D not resolved. Germline-derived CDR1 and CDR2 are LNHDA and SQIVND (reference sequence). The CDR3 length is 13 residues. Trimming left V 3 bases short and J 0 bases short, with 6 bases between. This chain's CDR3 is CASSMASSYEQYF. The CDR3 DNA sequence: TGTGCCAGTAGTATGGCAAGCTCCTACGAGCAGTACTTC.

The gene calls are TRBV28 and TRBJ1-2; D is perhaps TRBD1 (5 bases). The CDR3 spans 12 residues. V dropped 5 bases and J dropped 5 bases, with 9 bases sitting between them. Germline CDR1 reads MDHEN; CDR2 reads SYDVKM. CDR3 DNA sequence: TGTGCCAGCAGTGCGGGGGTTTATGGCTACACCTTC. It is translated as CASSAGVYGYTF.

This clone has only a few counts. The rearrangement joins TRBV29-1 to TRBJ2-7; TRBD2 agrees at 14 bases. This CDR3 is 15 amino acids long. Germline lookup yields CDR1 SQVTM and CDR2 ANQGSEA. The V gene end was trimmed by 4 bases and the J gene end by 6 bases; junction bases not matched to a gene: 8. CDR3 protein: CSVVGGTSGSGEQYF. Here the CDR3 DNA reads TGCAGCGTTGTGGGGGGGACTAGCGGGAGCGGCGAGCAGTACTTC.

The chain links TRBV18 to TRBJ1-2; 7 bases fit TRBD1. Germline V gene lookup returns CDR1 KGHSH and CDR2 LQKENI. The CDR3 contains 16 residues. The junction had 7 bases not matched to a gene; V was cut back by 3 bases and J by 0 bases. CDR3 sequence: CASSPSPGTANYGYTF. The CDR3, as DNA: TGTGCCAGCTCACCTAGCCCCGGGACAGCTAACTATGGCTACACCTTC.